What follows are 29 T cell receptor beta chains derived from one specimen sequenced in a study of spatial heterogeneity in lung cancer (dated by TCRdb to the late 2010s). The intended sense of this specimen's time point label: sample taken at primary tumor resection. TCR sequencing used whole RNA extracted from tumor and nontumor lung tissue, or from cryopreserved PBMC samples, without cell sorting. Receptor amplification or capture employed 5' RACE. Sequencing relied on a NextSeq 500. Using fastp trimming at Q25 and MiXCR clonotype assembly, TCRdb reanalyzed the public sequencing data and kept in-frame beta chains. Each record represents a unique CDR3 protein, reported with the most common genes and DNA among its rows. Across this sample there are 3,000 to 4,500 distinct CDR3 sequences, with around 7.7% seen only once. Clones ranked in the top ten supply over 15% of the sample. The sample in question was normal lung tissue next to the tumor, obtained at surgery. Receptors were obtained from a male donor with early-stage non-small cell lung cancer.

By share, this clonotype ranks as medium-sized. The CDR3 DNA is TGCAGTGCACCGGGACTAGCAGGGGGTACAGATACGCAGTATTTT. Amino acid sequence: CSAPGLAGGTDTQYF. This chain joins TRBV20-1 and TRBJ2-3; 9 bases are shared with TRBD2. V gave up 6 bases and J gave up 3 bases; unmatched junction bases: 10. Germline CDR1 and CDR2: DFQATT and SNEGSKA (reference sequence). The CDR3 is 15 amino acids.

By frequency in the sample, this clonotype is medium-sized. The CDR3 loop reads CASSYSTGTGNTEAFF. CDR3 DNA: TGTGCCAGCAGTTACTCTACCGGGACAGGGAACACTGAAGCTTTCTTT. This chain uses TRBV6-2 or TRBV6-3 with TRBJ1-1, with 8 bases that match TRBD1. V trimming: 0 bases; J trimming: 1 base; junction bases outside the gene matches: 4. The CDR3 extends over 16 amino acids. Germline V gene lookup returns CDR1 MNHEY and CDR2 SVGEGT.

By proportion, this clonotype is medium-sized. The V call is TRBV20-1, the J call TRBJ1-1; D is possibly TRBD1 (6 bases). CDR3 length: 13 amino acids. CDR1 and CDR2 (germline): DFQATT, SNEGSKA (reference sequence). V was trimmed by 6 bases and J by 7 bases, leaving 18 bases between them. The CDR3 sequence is CSADSPFKIEAFF. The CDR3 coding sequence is TGCAGTGCGGACAGTCCCTTCAAAATTGAAGCTTTCTTT.

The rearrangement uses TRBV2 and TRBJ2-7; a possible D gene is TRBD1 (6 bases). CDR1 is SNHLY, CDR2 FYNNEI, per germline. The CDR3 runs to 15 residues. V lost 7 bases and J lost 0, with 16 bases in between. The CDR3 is CASILEDSSSYEQYF. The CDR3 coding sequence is TGTGCCAGCATCCTGGAGGACAGTAGCTCCTACGAGCAGTACTTC.

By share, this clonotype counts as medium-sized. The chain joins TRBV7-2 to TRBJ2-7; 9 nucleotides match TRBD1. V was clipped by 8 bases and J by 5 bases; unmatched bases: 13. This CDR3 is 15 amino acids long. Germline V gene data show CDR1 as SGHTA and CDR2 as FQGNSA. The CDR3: CASSTARTGADEQYF. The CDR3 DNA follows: TGTGCCAGCTCTACTGCTCGGACAGGGGCGGACGAGCAGTACTTC.

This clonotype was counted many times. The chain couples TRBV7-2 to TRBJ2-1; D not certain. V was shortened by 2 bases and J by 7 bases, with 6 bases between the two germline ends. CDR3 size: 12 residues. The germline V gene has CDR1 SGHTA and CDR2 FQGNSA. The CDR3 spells CASSLFQNEQFF. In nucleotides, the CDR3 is TGTGCCAGCAGCTTATTTCAGAATGAGCAGTTCTTC.

The CDR3 DNA is TGTGCCAGCAGTTACTCACGACAGGGGTGGAGTGATGGCTACACCTTC. Amino acid sequence: CASSYSRQGWSDGYTF. This chain uses TRBV6-5 with TRBJ1-2; 8 nucleotides line up with TRBD1. V was pared by 0 bases and J by 6 bases, with 9 bases of the junction left unmatched. In germline, CDR1 is MNHEY, CDR2 SVGAGI. CDR3 length: 16 residues.

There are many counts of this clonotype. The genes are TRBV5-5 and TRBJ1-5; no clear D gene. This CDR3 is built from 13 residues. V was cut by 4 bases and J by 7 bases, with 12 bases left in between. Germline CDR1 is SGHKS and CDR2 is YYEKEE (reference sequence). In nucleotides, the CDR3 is TGTGCCAGCAGCCGTGTTTTCAGGCAGCCCCAGCATTTT. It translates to CASSRVFRQPQHF.

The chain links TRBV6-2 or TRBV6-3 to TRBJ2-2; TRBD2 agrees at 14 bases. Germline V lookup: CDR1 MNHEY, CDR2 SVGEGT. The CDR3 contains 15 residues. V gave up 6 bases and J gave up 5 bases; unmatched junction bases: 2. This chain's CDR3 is CASRRTSGRTGELFF. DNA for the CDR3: TGTGCCAGCAGGAGGACTAGCGGGAGGACCGGGGAGCTGTTTTTT.

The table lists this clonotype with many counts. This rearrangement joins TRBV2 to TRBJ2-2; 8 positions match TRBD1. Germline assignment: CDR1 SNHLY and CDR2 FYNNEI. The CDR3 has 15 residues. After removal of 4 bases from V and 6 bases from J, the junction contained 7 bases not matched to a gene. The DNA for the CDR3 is TGTGCCAGCAGTGGGGGACAGGTGGCTCCCGGGGAGCTGTTTTTT. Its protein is CASSGGQVAPGELFF.

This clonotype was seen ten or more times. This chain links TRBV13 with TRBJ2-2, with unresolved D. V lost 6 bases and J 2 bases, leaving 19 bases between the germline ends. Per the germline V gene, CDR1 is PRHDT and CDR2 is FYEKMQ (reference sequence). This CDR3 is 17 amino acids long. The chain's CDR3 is CASSRRSQAPNTGELFF. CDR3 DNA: TGTGCCAGCAGTCGAAGGTCCCAGGCCCCAAACACCGGGGAGCTGTTTTTT.

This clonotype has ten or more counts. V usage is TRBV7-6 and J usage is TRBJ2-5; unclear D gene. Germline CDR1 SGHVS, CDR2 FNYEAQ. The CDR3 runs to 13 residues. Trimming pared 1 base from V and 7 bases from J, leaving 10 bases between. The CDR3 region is CASSLVFPGTQYF. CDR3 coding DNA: TGTGCCAGCAGCTTAGTGTTTCCTGGGACCCAGTACTTC.

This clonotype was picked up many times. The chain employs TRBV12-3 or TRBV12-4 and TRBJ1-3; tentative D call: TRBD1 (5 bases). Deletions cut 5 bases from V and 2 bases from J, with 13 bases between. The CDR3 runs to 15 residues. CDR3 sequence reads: CASSPFGTPGNTIYF. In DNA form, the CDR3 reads TGTGCCAGCAGTCCATTTGGGACCCCTGGAAACACCATATATTTT.

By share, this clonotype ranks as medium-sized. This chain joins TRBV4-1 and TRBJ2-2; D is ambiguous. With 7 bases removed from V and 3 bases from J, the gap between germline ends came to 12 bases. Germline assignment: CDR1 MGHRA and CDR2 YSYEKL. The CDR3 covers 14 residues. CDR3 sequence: CASTSWSDTGELFF. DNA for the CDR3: TGCGCCAGCACTTCGTGGTCCGACACCGGGGAGCTGTTTTTT.

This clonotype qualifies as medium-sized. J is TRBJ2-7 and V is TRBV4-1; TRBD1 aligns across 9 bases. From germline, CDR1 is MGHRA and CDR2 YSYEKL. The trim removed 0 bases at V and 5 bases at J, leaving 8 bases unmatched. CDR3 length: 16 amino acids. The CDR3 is CASSQDWDREVHEQYV. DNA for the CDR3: TGCGCCAGCAGCCAAGATTGGGACAGGGAAGTACACGAGCAGTACGTC.

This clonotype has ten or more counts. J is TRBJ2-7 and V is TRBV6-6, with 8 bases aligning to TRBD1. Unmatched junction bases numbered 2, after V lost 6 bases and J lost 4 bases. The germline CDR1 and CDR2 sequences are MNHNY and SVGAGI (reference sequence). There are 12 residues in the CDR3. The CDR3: CASSGQGYEQYV. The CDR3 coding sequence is TGTGCCAGCAGCGGACAGGGATACGAGCAGTACGTC.

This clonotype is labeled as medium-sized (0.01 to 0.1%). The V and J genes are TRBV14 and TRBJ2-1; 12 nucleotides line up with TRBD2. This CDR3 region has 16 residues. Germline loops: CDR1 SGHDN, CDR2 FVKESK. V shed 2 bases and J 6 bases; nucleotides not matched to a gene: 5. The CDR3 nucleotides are TGTGCCAGCAGCCAAACTAGACTAGCGGGAGTCAATGAGCAGTTCTTC. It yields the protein CASSQTRLAGVNEQFF.

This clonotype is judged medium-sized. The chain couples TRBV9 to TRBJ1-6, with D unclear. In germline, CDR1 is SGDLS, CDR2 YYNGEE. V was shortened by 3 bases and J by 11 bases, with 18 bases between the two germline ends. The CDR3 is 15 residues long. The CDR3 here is CASSATDMIQTPLHF. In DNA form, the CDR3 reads TGTGCCAGCAGCGCCACTGACATGATCCAAACACCCCTCCACTTT.

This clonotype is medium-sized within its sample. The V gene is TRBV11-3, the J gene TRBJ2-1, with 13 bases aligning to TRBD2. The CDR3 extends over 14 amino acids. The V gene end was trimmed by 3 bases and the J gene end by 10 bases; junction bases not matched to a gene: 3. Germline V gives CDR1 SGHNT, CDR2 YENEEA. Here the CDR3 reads CASSFGTSGVEQFF. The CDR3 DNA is TGTGCCAGCAGCTTTGGGACTAGCGGGGTAGAGCAGTTCTTC.

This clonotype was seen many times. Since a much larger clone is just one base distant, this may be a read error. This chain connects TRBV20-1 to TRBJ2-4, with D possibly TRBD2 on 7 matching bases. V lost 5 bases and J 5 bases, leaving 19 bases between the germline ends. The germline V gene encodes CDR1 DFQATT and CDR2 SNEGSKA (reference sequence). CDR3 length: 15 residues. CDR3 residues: CSAALVGGPENIQYF. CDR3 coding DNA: TGCAGTGCTGCCTTGGTGGGGGGGCCCGAAAACATTCAGTACTTC.

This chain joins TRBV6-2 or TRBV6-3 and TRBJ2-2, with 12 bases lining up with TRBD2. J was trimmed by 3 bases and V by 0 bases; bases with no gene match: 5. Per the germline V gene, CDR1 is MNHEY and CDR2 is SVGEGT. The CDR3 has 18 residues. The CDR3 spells CASSYSRTSGIHTGELFF. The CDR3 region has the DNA TGTGCCAGCAGTTACTCAAGGACTAGCGGGATTCACACCGGGGAGCTGTTTTTT.

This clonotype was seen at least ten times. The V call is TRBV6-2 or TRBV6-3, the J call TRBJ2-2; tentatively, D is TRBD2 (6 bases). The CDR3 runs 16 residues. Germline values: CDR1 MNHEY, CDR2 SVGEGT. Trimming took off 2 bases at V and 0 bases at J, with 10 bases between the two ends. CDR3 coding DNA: TGTGCCAGCAGTTACGGAGGGGTCCCGAACACCGGGGAGCTGTTTTTT. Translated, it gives CASSYGGVPNTGELFF.

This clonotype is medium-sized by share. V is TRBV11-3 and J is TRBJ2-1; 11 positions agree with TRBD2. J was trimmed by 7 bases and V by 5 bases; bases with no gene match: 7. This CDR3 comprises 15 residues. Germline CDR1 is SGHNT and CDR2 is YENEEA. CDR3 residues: CASSGIAGGLNEQFF. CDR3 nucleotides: TGTGCCAGCAGCGGAATAGCGGGAGGGCTGAATGAGCAGTTCTTC.

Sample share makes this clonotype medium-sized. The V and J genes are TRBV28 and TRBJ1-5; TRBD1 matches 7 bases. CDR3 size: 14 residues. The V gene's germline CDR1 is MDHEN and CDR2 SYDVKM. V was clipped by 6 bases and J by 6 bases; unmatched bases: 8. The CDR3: CASRAGGTGQPQHF. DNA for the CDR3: TGTGCCAGCAGGGCAGGGGGGACGGGTCAGCCCCAGCATTTT. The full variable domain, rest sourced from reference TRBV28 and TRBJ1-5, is DVKVTQSSRYLVKRTGEKVFLECVQDMDHENMFWYRQDPGLGLRLIYFSYDVKMKEKGDIPEGYSVSREKKERFSLILESASTNQTSMYLCASRAGGTGQPQHFGDGTRLSIL.

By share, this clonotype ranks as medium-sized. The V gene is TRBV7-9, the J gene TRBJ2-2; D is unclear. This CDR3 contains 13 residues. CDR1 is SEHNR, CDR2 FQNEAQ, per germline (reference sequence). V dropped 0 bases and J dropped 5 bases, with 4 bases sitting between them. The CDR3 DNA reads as TGTGCCAGCAGCTTAGCATCGACCGGGGAGCTGTTTTTT. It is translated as CASSLASTGELFF.

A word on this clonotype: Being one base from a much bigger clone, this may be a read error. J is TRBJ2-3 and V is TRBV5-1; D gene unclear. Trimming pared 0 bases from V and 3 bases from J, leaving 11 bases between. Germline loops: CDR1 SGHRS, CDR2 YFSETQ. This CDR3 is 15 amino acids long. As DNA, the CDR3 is TGCGCCAGCAGCTTGGTGGGCATAGGTACAGATACGCAGTATTTT. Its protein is CASSLVGIGTDTQYF.

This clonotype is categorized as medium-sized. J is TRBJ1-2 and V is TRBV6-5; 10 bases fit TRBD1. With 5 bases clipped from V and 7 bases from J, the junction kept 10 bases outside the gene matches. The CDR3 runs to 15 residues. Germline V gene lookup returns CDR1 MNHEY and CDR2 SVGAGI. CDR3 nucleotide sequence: TGTGCCAGCAGTCAATCGACAGGGGGCTGGGTTGGCTACACCTTC. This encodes CASSQSTGGWVGYTF.

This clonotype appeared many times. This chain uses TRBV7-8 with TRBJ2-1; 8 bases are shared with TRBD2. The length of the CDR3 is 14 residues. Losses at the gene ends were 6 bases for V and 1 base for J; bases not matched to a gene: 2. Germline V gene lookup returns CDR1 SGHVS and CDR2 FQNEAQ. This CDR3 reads CASSSSGSYNEQFF. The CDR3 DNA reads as TGTGCCAGCAGTTCTAGCGGGTCCTACAATGAGCAGTTCTTC.

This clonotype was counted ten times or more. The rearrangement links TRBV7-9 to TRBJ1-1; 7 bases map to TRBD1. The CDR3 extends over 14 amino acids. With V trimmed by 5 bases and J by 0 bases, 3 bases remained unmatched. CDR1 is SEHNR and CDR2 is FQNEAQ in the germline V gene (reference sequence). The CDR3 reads CASSRDRLNTEAFF. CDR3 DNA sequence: TGTGCCAGCAGCCGGGACAGATTGAACACTGAAGCTTTCTTT.